The clone carrying this TCR beta chain was counted at least ten times. Antigen specificity is unknown. Every bit of the isolated RNA underwent reverse transcription, so sequencing read expressed TCRB transcripts. Sequencing was performed with immunoSEQ multiplex PCR; in TCRdb, only in-frame clones are kept and a portion is missing. This sample yields some 500,000 clones, of which about an eighth are seen a single time; over 0.04% belongs to the top ten. The CDR3 extends over 17 amino acids. V was clipped by 2 bases and J by 1 base, with 21 bases between them. Germline CDR1 and CDR2: GTSNPN and SVGIG (reference sequence). This sample stems from a study of beta chain features in type 1 diabetes. CD45RO/CCR7/CD25/CD127/CD95/CD27 sorting isolated CD4+ naive, central memory, regulatory and stem cell-like memory cells. The authors obtained over 95% purity in all sorted populations. General study findings and limits: Sampled from patients, naive, central memory and Treg TCRB repertoires appeared more similar than those sampled from healthy donors.

The V and J genes are TRBV30 and TRBJ2-7, with D unclear. This receptor was obtained from a woman between 18 and 30 years old in good health. The sample taken for sequencing was naive CD4+ T cells from blood. Written as DNA, the CDR3 is TGTGCCTGGAGTCCCAAGCCCCTCCGGGCCCTGTCCTACGAGCAGTACTTC. Amino acid sequence: CAWSPKPLRALSYEQYF.